Following are 26 T cell receptor beta chains from one sample sequenced in a study of graft-versus-host responses after intestinal transplantation. These receptors have no identified antigens. Method: immunoSEQ multiplex PCR; TCRdb's copy keeps in-frame clones and lacks some. Among 84,000 or so clones listed, over 85% were seen once. The input for sequencing was unstimulated CD4+ T cells sorted from spleen or lymph node cells, taken before intestinal transplant. Receptor source: a human donor who received an intestinal transplant.

The chain couples TRBV7-9 to TRBJ1-1, with TRBD1 as a possible D gene (5 bases). Germline values: CDR1 SEHNR, CDR2 FQNEAQ (reference sequence). Trimming stripped 6 bases from V and 4 bases from J, with 15 bases between. This CDR3 is 14 amino acids long. Here the CDR3 reads CASSSRAASTEAFF. The CDR3 bases are TGTGCCAGCAGTTCCAGGGCTGCGTCCACTGAAGCTTTCTTT.

The V call is TRBV6-6, the J call TRBJ1-2, with D possibly being TRBD1 (6 bases). Germline loops: CDR1 MNHNY, CDR2 SVGAGI (reference sequence). The CDR3 is made up of 14 amino acids. V shed 4 bases and J shed 2 bases, with 11 bases lying between them. CDR3 loop: CASSFAGVNYGYTF. CDR3 DNA sequence: TGTGCCAGCAGTTTCGCAGGGGTGAACTATGGCTACACCTTC.

The chain is built from TRBV19 and TRBJ2-3, with a possible D match to TRBD1 (5 bases). The CDR3 contains 17 residues. Germline CDR1 LNHDA, CDR2 SQIVND (reference sequence). The V and J ends lost 5 bases and 2 bases respectively, with 20 bases between them. CDR3: CASSATGAGAPTDTQYF. Here the CDR3 DNA reads TGTGCCAGTAGTGCCACAGGAGCAGGAGCCCCCACAGATACGCAGTATTTT.

This chain joins TRBV18 and TRBJ2-2, with D possibly matching TRBD1 (6 bases). Germline assignment: CDR1 KGHSH and CDR2 LQKENI. V was shortened by 5 bases and J by 6 bases, with 19 bases between the two germline ends. This CDR3 has 16 residues. The CDR3 reads CASSYTLEQGAGELFF. CDR3 nucleotides: TGTGCCAGCTCATACACGCTCGAACAGGGTGCCGGGGAGCTGTTTTTT.

This chain joins TRBV19 and TRBJ2-1; TRBD2 agrees at 7 bases. CDR1 is LNHDA, CDR2 SQIVND, per germline (reference sequence). V was pared by 5 bases and J by 5 bases, with 12 bases of the junction left unmatched. This CDR3 is 16 amino acids long. Here the CDR3 reads CASSDILAPTHNEQFF. CDR3 coding DNA: TGTGCCAGTAGTGACATACTAGCGCCGACACACAATGAGCAGTTCTTC.

This rearrangement joins TRBV18 to TRBJ2-7, with 12 bases identical to TRBD2. After removal of 5 bases from V and 2 bases from J, the junction contained 16 bases not matched to a gene. Germline loops: CDR1 KGHSH, CDR2 LQKENI. This CDR3 has 19 amino acids. The CDR3 loop reads CASSSRSGLAGTGTYEQYF. DNA of the CDR3: TGTGCCAGCTCAAGTCGATCCGGACTAGCGGGAACCGGGACCTACGAGCAGTACTTC. The variable domain in full, with the rest retrieved from reference TRBV18 and TRBJ2-7, is NAGVMQNPRHLVRRRGQEARLRCSPMKGHSHVYWYRQLPEEGLKFMVYLQKENIIDESGMPKERFSAEFPKEGPSILRIQQVVRGDSAAYFCASSSRSGLAGTGTYEQYFGPGTRLTVT.

The CDR3 DNA follows: TGCGCCAGCAGCCTCGGGACATTCTTCTCTGGAAACACCATATATTTT. It is translated as CASSLGTFFSGNTIYF. The chain couples TRBV5-1 to TRBJ1-3; D may be TRBD1 (6 bases). The CDR3 is 16 residues long. Germline CDR1 and CDR2: SGHRS and YFSETQ. With 4 bases removed from V and 0 bases from J, the gap between germline ends came to 14 bases.

The chain is built from TRBV27 and TRBJ2-7; weak D call: TRBD1 (5 bases). Germline V gene data show CDR1 as MNHEY and CDR2 as SMNVEV (reference sequence). V was clipped by 4 bases and J by 2 bases, with 18 bases between them. This CDR3 region has 16 residues. The CDR3: CASSYARRVLPYEQYF. The CDR3 DNA is TGTGCCAGCAGTTACGCCCGCAGGGTCCTACCCTACGAGCAGTACTTC.

The V and J genes are TRBV5-1 and TRBJ2-1; 13 nucleotides agree with TRBD2. Germline loops: CDR1 SGHRS, CDR2 YFSETQ. This CDR3 spans 19 amino acids. The ends lost 9 bases at V and 3 bases at J; junction bases unmatched: 18. The CDR3 coding sequence is TGCGCCACCGCAAGAACCGGGACTAGCGGGGCCTTGTACTACAATGAGCAGTTCTTC. Translating it yields CATARTGTSGALYYNEQFF. The full variable domain, its missing parts supplied by reference TRBV5-1 and TRBJ2-1, is KAGVTQTPRYLIKTRGQQVTLSCSPISGHRSVSWYQQTPGQGLQFLFEYFSETQRNKGNFPGRFSGRQFSNSRSEMNVSTLELGDSALYLCATARTGTSGALYYNEQFFGPGTRLTVL.

The chain joins TRBV2 to TRBJ2-1; D remains unclear. Trimming stripped 1 base from V and 0 bases from J, with 10 bases between. The CDR3 covers 16 residues. Germline V gene sequence: CDR1 SNHLY, CDR2 FYNNEI. CDR3: CASSEGAFSSYNEQFF. For the CDR3, the DNA is TGTGCCAGCAGTGAAGGAGCGTTCAGCTCCTACAATGAGCAGTTCTTC.

The chain recombines TRBV10-3 with TRBJ2-3; weak D call: TRBD1 (6 bases). Trimming stripped 4 bases from V and 3 bases from J, with 8 bases between. Germline CDR1 ENHRY, CDR2 SYGVKD. The CDR3 length is 13 residues. As DNA, the CDR3 is TGTGCCATCAGTGGCCAGGGGACAGATACGCAGTATTTT. Residues: CAISGQGTDTQYF.

V is TRBV28 and J is TRBJ1-5; D might be TRBD1 (5 bases). The CDR3 is 15 residues long. Germline-derived CDR1 and CDR2 are MDHEN and SYDVKM. The V gene lost 9 bases and the J gene lost 2 bases, with 17 bases spanning the gap. The CDR3: CASRGSDRGNQPQHF. CDR3 sequence (DNA): TGTGCCAGTCGGGGGTCCGATCGTGGCAATCAGCCCCAGCATTTT.

V and J are TRBV2 and TRBJ1-1; D possibly corresponds to TRBD1 (5 bases). Trimming shortened V by 1 base and J by 2 bases, and 11 bases separated the two germline ends. The CDR3 has 15 amino acids. Germline values: CDR1 SNHLY, CDR2 FYNNEI. The CDR3 region has the DNA TGTGCCAGCAGTGAAGAGGCCAGGGCCAACACTGAAGCTTTCTTT. Translated, it gives CASSEEARANTEAFF.

This chain connects TRBV19 to TRBJ2-5, with 9 bases that match TRBD1. Germline lookup yields CDR1 LNHDA and CDR2 SQIVND (reference sequence). The CDR3 spans 13 residues. V trimming: 6 bases; J trimming: 5 bases; junction bases outside the gene matches: 4. CDR3 protein: CASSPGTGETQYF. The CDR3 bases are TGTGCCAGTAGCCCCGGGACAGGGGAGACCCAGTACTTC.

The rearrangement uses TRBV7-9 and TRBJ2-1; TRBD2 is a possible D gene (5 bases). Trimming removed 4 bases at V and 3 bases at J, with 16 bases between. Germline V gene data show CDR1 as SEHNR and CDR2 as FQNEAQ (reference sequence). There are 16 residues in the CDR3. CDR3 protein: CASSSPGTGSYNEQFF. The CDR3 DNA is TGTGCCAGCAGCTCTCCTGGAACGGGAAGCTACAATGAGCAGTTCTTC.

This clone is a singleton in its sample. This chain connects TRBV7-7 to TRBJ2-1; possibly TRBD2 for D (5 bases). Trimming removed 3 bases from V and 0 bases from J, with 12 bases in between. CDR3 length equals 16 residues. Germline-derived CDR1 and CDR2 are SSHAT and FNYEAQ (reference sequence). Here the CDR3 DNA reads TGTGCCAGCAGCTTTCTCGGGGTCCGCTCCTACAATGAGCAGTTCTTC. It yields the protein CASSFLGVRSYNEQFF. The full variable domain, in which reference TRBV7-7 and TRBJ2-1 provide the parts outside the CDR3, is GAGVSQSPRYKVTKRGQDVTLRCDPISSHATLYWYQQALGQGPEFLTYFNYEAQPDKSGLPSDRFSAERPEGSISTLTIQRTEQRDSAMYRCASSFLGVRSYNEQFFGPGTRLTVL.

The chain recombines TRBV28 with TRBJ1-1; D is possibly TRBD1 (5 bases). The V end lost 7 bases, the J end lost 1 base, and 13 bases lay between the germline ends. Germline values: CDR1 MDHEN, CDR2 SYDVKM. The CDR3 runs to 14 residues. The CDR3 spells CASMTGGRNTEAFF. The CDR3 region has the DNA TGTGCCAGCATGACGGGGGGTCGGAACACTGAAGCTTTCTTT.

The chain is built from TRBV2 and TRBJ2-5; possible D gene TRBD2, 6 bases. The length of the CDR3 is 16 residues. V was pared by 4 bases and J by 2 bases, with 17 bases between. Germline V gene sequence: CDR1 SNHLY, CDR2 FYNNEI. CDR3 amino acids: CASSGRGAVGQETQYF. As DNA, the CDR3 is TGTGCCAGCAGTGGACGCGGGGCGGTTGGACAAGAGACCCAGTACTTC.

The CDR3 nucleotides read TGTGCCAGCAGTTTCCCGACGGCTCTCAGCTCCTATAATTCACCCCTCCACTTT. Protein product: CASSFPTALSSYNSPLHF. The V and J genes are TRBV27 and TRBJ1-6; the D is unclear. The germline V and J ends were trimmed by 3 bases and 0 bases, with 15 bases remaining between them. There are 18 residues in the CDR3. Germline-derived CDR1 and CDR2 are MNHEY and SMNVEV (reference sequence).

This clone was counted once. The rearrangement uses TRBV5-5 and TRBJ2-3; 14 bases are shared with TRBD2. Losses at the gene ends were 3 bases for V and 3 bases for J; bases not matched to a gene: 3. Germline V gene data show CDR1 as SGHKS and CDR2 as YYEKEE (reference sequence). The CDR3 contains 16 residues. The CDR3 protein is CASSSWTSGRTDTQYF. DNA for the CDR3: TGTGCCAGCAGCTCGTGGACTAGCGGGAGGACAGATACGCAGTATTTT.

The rearrangement uses TRBV28 and TRBJ2-5; TRBD1 aligns across 7 bases. Trimming cost V 5 bases and J 1 base; bases outside gene matches: 7. Germline CDR1 is MDHEN and CDR2 is SYDVKM. CDR3 length equals 15 residues. The CDR3 loop is CASSLPQGFQETQYF. CDR3 bases: TGTGCCAGCAGTCTCCCACAGGGGTTCCAAGAGACCCAGTACTTC.

This clone was found a few times. The chain recombines TRBV10-3 with TRBJ1-5; weak D call: TRBD1 (5 bases). The V end lost 4 bases, the J end lost 4 bases, and 11 bases lay between the germline ends. The V gene's germline CDR1 is ENHRY and CDR2 SYGVKD. This CDR3 has 14 residues. CDR3 in amino acids: CAISAQGANQPQHF. The CDR3 DNA is TGTGCCATCAGTGCACAAGGGGCAAATCAGCCCCAGCATTTT.

This chain links TRBV10-1 with TRBJ2-5; tentatively, D is TRBD1 (5 bases). CDR3 length: 13 residues. Germline CDR1 reads WNHNN; CDR2 reads SYGVQD (reference sequence). V was shortened by 5 bases and J by 1 base, with 8 bases between the two germline ends. DNA for the CDR3: TGCGCCAGCAGTAGGGGCCTCCAAGAGACCCAGTACTTC. It codes for CASSRGLQETQYF.

The chain carries TRBV29-1 and TRBJ2-2; 7 bases align to TRBD2. The CDR3 runs 13 residues. CDR1 is SQVTM, CDR2 ANQGSEA, per germline. In DNA form, the CDR3 reads TGCAGTCTCGGGGGGAGGGCCTCCGGGGAGCTGTTTTTT. Translation gives CSLGGRASGELFF.

The chain links TRBV2 to TRBJ2-5; perhaps TRBD1 as D (5 bases). Germline V gene data show CDR1 as SNHLY and CDR2 as FYNNEI. Trimming took 10 bases from V and 2 from J, leaving 11 bases between them. This CDR3 spans 12 amino acids. CDR3 nucleotides: TGTGCCACCCTACAGGATCAAGAGACCCAGTACTTC. Translation gives CATLQDQETQYF.

V is TRBV9 and J is TRBJ1-2; 10 bases align to TRBD1. Germline CDR1 is SGDLS and CDR2 is YYNGEE. CDR3 size: 16 residues. V shed 3 bases and J 4 bases; nucleotides not matched to a gene: 9. The CDR3 region is CASSAQNGDRGYGYTF. In DNA, the CDR3 is TGTGCCAGCAGCGCGCAAAATGGGGACAGGGGCTATGGCTACACCTTC.